This T cell receptor beta chain was captured by sequencing in a study of a mutant IDH1 vaccine in newly diagnosed glioma. Study information: It was radiotherapy, temozolomide, or both that patients received previously, with most receiving both. Points from the study as a whole: Changes to the top peripheral T cell clonotypes appeared unrelated to pseudoprogression.

Time point indicated: week 5, during vaccination. Vaccination comprised doses that each held 300 ug of mutant IDH1 20-mer peptide, plus topical imiquimod. The CDR3 has 13 amino acids. V lost 1 base and J 8 bases, leaving 11 bases between the germline ends. Germline values: CDR1 GTSNPN, CDR2 SVGIG (reference sequence). This clone was observed a handful of times. Its antigen is unidentified. Sequencing was performed with immunoSEQ multiplex PCR; in TCRdb, only in-frame clones are kept and a portion is missing. In the table there are approximately 60,000 clones, 80% to 90% of which are singletons. The sequencing used PBMCs, collected from a glioma patient whose treatment included an IDH1 peptide vaccine. This chain uses TRBV30 with TRBJ1-4, with D unresolved. This clonotype was sampled from a woman aged 40 to 50 with glioma. This CDR3 is CAWSADRGEKLFF. The CDR3 DNA reads as TGTGCCTGGAGTGCTGATCGGGGAGAAAAACTGTTTTTT.